This T cell receptor beta chain was captured by sequencing in a study of blood T cell repertoires in COVID-19. Only in-frame clones appear in the TCRdb table, and some are missing; sequencing was by immunoSEQ multiplex PCR. Of about 80,000 clones in the sample, approximately 89% were seen once. The CDR3 is 15 residues long. Trimming cost V 2 bases and J 3 bases, with 13 bases left between them. Per the germline V gene, CDR1 is SGHTA and CDR2 is FQGTGA. This clone appeared once. The J gene is TRBJ1-2, the V gene TRBV7-3; tentative D call: TRBD1 (6 bases). The TCR originated in a woman older than 75 with acute or convalescent COVID-19. Sequenced material: peripheral blood. CDR3 DNA sequence: TGTGCCAGCAGCTTATGGGGGGGCTCTGACTATGGCTACACCTTC. It is translated as CASSLWGGSDYGYTF.